The 24 T cell receptor beta chains below come from one sample, sequenced in a study of blood T cell repertoires in COVID-19. TCRdb's table, derived via immunoSEQ multiplex PCR, lists solely in-frame clones and lacks some. The sample consists of about 190,000 clones, around 84% of them appearing once. The source material was PBMCs or T cells enriched from blood (not recorded which). All receptors derive from a woman in her thirties who had recovered from COVID-19.

The chain uses TRBV24-1 and TRBJ1-2; D ambiguous. Germline CDR1 is KGHDR and CDR2 is SFDVKD. CDR3 length equals 12 residues. Trimming shortened V by 4 bases and J by 8 bases, and 10 bases separated the two germline ends. DNA of the CDR3: TGTGCCACCAGTGAAGGGAGGGCGGGCTACACCTTC. Residues: CATSEGRAGYTF.

The J gene is TRBJ2-1, the V gene TRBV3-1 (or the pseudogene TRBV3-2); 9 bases are a match to TRBD2. The germline gives CDR1 LGHDT, CDR2 YNNKEL (reference sequence). The CDR3 covers 19 residues. V lost 1 base and J lost 7; bases outside the gene matches: 17. The CDR3 reads CASSQVSANWGLAGNEQFF. DNA of the CDR3: TGTGCCAGCAGCCAAGTTTCCGCTAATTGGGGCCTAGCGGGAAATGAGCAGTTCTTC.

The genes are TRBV2 and TRBJ1-4; tentative D call: TRBD1 (6 bases). The V end lost 7 bases, the J end lost 7 bases, and 19 bases lay between the germline ends. Germline lookup yields CDR1 SNHLY and CDR2 FYNNEI. This CDR3 contains 15 residues. The CDR3 sequence is CASILTTGSPEKLFF. The CDR3 DNA reads TGTGCCAGCATCCTCACGACAGGCTCCCCTGAAAAACTGTTTTTT.

DNA of the CDR3: TGTGCCAGCAGTTTGGCGGGGATGAACACTGAAGCTTTCTTT. Its translation is CASSLAGMNTEAFF. The J gene is TRBJ1-1, the V gene TRBV28; D not certain. The CDR3 runs 14 residues. Germline CDR1 and CDR2: MDHEN and SYDVKM. The germline V and J ends were trimmed by 3 bases and 0 bases, with 8 bases remaining between them. The entire variable domain, with the rest obtained from reference TRBV28 and TRBJ1-1, is as follows: DVKVTQSSRYLVKRTGEKVFLECVQDMDHENMFWYRQDPGLGLRLIYFSYDVKMKEKGDIPEGYSVSREKKERFSLILESASTNQTSMYLCASSLAGMNTEAFFGQGTRLTVV.

This CDR3 is CASSLAQGQNTEAFF. CDR3 bases: TGTGCCAGCAGCTTAGCGCAGGGGCAGAACACTGAAGCTTTCTTT. The chain employs TRBV7-9 and TRBJ1-1, with TRBD1 as a possible D gene (6 bases). The germline gives CDR1 SEHNR, CDR2 FQNEAQ (reference sequence). Trimming took 0 bases from V and 1 from J, leaving 9 bases between them. The CDR3 sequence is 15 residues long.

CDR3 in DNA: TGTGCCAGCAGTGCCCTAGGACTAGCGGGAGTTAGGCACTCAGAGACCCAGTACTTC. This translates into CASSALGLAGVRHSETQYF. The chain links TRBV2 to TRBJ2-5; TRBD2 matches at 13 bases. The CDR3 runs to 19 residues. Germline V CDR1 and CDR2: SNHLY, FYNNEI. V was pared by 4 bases and J by 4 bases, with 15 bases of the junction left unmatched.

The rearrangement links TRBV5-1 to TRBJ1-4; 11 bases are a match to TRBD1. The V segment lost 3 bases and the J segment 3 bases; nucleotides outside the gene matches: 7. Germline lookup yields CDR1 SGHRS and CDR2 YFSETQ. The CDR3 totals 17 residues. The DNA of the CDR3 is TGCGCCAGCAGCTCAGGACAGGGGGCAGGTTCTAATGAAAAACTGTTTTTT. Translated: CASSSGQGAGSNEKLFF.

The sample holds a few counts of this clone. CDR3 region: CASSLGDRGRETQYF. CDR3 DNA: TGTGCCAGCAGCTTGGGAGACAGGGGGCGTGAGACCCAGTACTTC. The chain links TRBV5-4 to TRBJ2-5, with 10 positions matching TRBD1. The CDR3 is made up of 15 amino acids. Germline V gene sequence: CDR1 SGHNT, CDR2 YYREEE (reference sequence). V shed 0 bases, J shed 5 bases, and the junction held 4 bases outside the gene matches.

This chain joins TRBV28 and TRBJ2-7; 8 bases align to TRBD2. CDR3 length: 15 amino acids. CDR1 is MDHEN, CDR2 SYDVKM, per germline. Trimming at V came to 3 bases and at J to 3 bases, leaving 7 bases not matched to a gene. CDR3 loop: CASSLLSGGVYEQYF. The CDR3 DNA reads as TGTGCCAGCAGTTTGTTATCGGGAGGGGTCTACGAGCAGTACTTC.

This clone has only a few counts. The J gene is TRBJ1-1, the V gene TRBV5-4, with TRBD1 identical over 8 bases. V shed 4 bases and J 6 bases; nucleotides not matched to a gene: 8. CDR1 and CDR2 (germline): SGHNT, YYREEE (reference sequence). This CDR3 has 14 amino acids. CDR3 in DNA: TGTGCCAGCAGCCCGACAGGGGCGTTCGCTGAAGCTTTCTTT. Residues: CASSPTGAFAEAFF.

This chain links TRBV6-1 with TRBJ2-7, with TRBD2 identical over 8 bases. Germline V gene data show CDR1 as MNHNS and CDR2 as SASEGT. The trim removed 0 bases at V and 3 bases at J, leaving 7 bases unmatched. The CDR3 runs 16 residues. The CDR3 sequence is CASSEAPAGVGYEQYV. The CDR3 DNA sequence: TGTGCCAGCAGTGAAGCGCCAGCGGGGGTAGGCTACGAGCAGTACGTC.

A single count supports this clone. This chain uses TRBV5-6 with TRBJ2-7; 8 nucleotides agree with TRBD1. Germline loops: CDR1 SGHDT, CDR2 YYEEEE. Trimming cost V 5 bases and J 5 bases; bases outside gene matches: 12. The CDR3 runs 15 residues. CDR3 sequence: CASRRDPGGYHEQYV. The CDR3 DNA reads TGTGCCAGCAGGCGGGATCCAGGGGGCTACCACGAGCAGTACGTC.

V and J are TRBV7-9 and TRBJ1-4; TRBD1 matches at 7 bases. The CDR3 has 13 amino acids. CDR1 is SEHNR, CDR2 FQNEAQ, per germline (reference sequence). Losses at the gene ends were 5 bases for V and 7 bases for J; bases not matched to a gene: 4. The CDR3: CASSRRQGEKLFF. DNA for the CDR3: TGTGCCAGCAGCCGACGACAGGGTGAAAAACTGTTTTTT.

CDR3 in DNA: TGCAGACAGGGTTGGGCTCGTAATTCACCCCTCCACTTT. As protein: CRQGWARNSPLHF. The chain joins TRBV29-1 to TRBJ1-6; D might be TRBD1 (6 bases). Germline CDR1 is SQVTM and CDR2 is ANQGSEA. This CDR3 contains 13 residues.

For the CDR3, the DNA is TGTGCCAGCAGCCCTCGCGGGGGGAACTATGGCTACACCTTC. Amino acid sequence: CASSPRGGNYGYTF. The rearrangement uses TRBV3-1 (or the pseudogene TRBV3-2) and TRBJ1-2; D is perhaps TRBD1 (5 bases). The CDR3 has 14 residues. V lost 4 bases to trimming and J lost 2 bases, with 11 bases between them. The V gene's germline CDR1 is LGHDT and CDR2 YNNKEL (reference sequence).

Only a few counts were recorded for this clone. The chain uses TRBV30 and TRBJ1-3; 7 bases fit TRBD1. Germline values: CDR1 GTSNPN, CDR2 SVGIG (reference sequence). J gave up 2 bases and V 1 base, and 2 bases lay outside the gene matches. The CDR3 is made up of 14 amino acids. The CDR3 here is CAWSGTGAGNTIYF. The CDR3 DNA reads TGTGCCTGGAGTGGGACAGGTGCTGGAAACACCATATATTTT.

The sample holds one count of this clone. The chain employs TRBV5-1 and TRBJ1-2, with TRBD1 matching 10 bases. The CDR3 consists of 16 residues. Trimming removed 3 bases from V and 8 bases from J; junction bases left unmatched: 13. Per germline, CDR1 SGHRS and CDR2 YFSETQ. The CDR3 protein is CASSSSPGQGLFGYTF. CDR3 bases: TGCGCCAGCAGCTCCAGTCCGGGACAGGGGTTGTTCGGCTACACCTTC.

The chain carries TRBV6-5 and TRBJ1-4; 7 bases line up with TRBD1. V gave up 8 bases and J gave up 6 bases; unmatched junction bases: 9. Germline CDR1 reads MNHEY; CDR2 reads SVGAGI. This CDR3 comprises 14 residues. CDR3 loop: CASALGDRDEKLFF. The CDR3 DNA follows: TGTGCCAGCGCCCTTGGAGACAGGGATGAAAAACTGTTTTTT.

The CDR3 loop reads CAWSFRGTTDTQYF. The CDR3 nucleotides read TGTGCCTGGAGTTTCAGGGGGACAACAGATACGCAGTATTTT. V is TRBV30 and J is TRBJ2-3; 7 nucleotides line up with TRBD1. This CDR3 has 14 amino acids. Germline-derived CDR1 and CDR2 are GTSNPN and SVGIG (reference sequence). Germline trimming cut 2 bases from V and 3 bases from J; bases unmatched to any gene: 5.

The chain combines TRBV2 with TRBJ1-4, with D unclear. CDR3 length: 14 amino acids. V was pared by 3 bases and J by 0 bases, with 5 bases between. Per the germline V gene, CDR1 is SNHLY and CDR2 is FYNNEI. CDR3 nucleotide sequence: TGTGCCAGCAGTGACCAAACAACTAATGAAAAACTGTTTTTT. As protein: CASSDQTTNEKLFF.

The rearrangement joins TRBV5-4 to TRBJ2-5; 13 positions match TRBD2. J was trimmed by 2 bases and V by 0 bases; bases with no gene match: 4. The germline V gene has CDR1 SGHNT and CDR2 YYREEE (reference sequence). This CDR3 comprises 17 residues. The DNA of the CDR3 is TGTGCCAGCAGCTTGGCCGGGACTAGCGGGGCTCAAGAGACCCAGTACTTC. Encoded protein: CASSLAGTSGAQETQYF.

The chain joins TRBV7-2 to TRBJ1-1; 9 bases match TRBD1. Per germline, CDR1 SGHTA and CDR2 FQGNSA. J lost 1 base, V lost 3 bases, and 3 bases had no gene match. The length of the CDR3 is 15 residues. CDR3 nucleotides: TGTGCCAGCAGCTTCTGGGACAGGGCGAACACTGAAGCTTTCTTT. This encodes CASSFWDRANTEAFF.

The chain couples TRBV6-5 to TRBJ1-3, with a tentative D call TRBD1 (5 bases). The CDR3 totals 15 residues. Germline V CDR1 and CDR2: MNHEY, SVGAGI. Trimming took 6 bases from V and 0 from J, leaving 12 bases between them. As DNA, the CDR3 is TGTGCCAGCAGGAAGCAGGGAAGCTCTGGAAACACCATATATTTT. It specifies CASRKQGSSGNTIYF.

This rearrangement joins TRBV18 to TRBJ2-5; 10 bases fit TRBD1. Trimming took 4 bases from V and 3 from J; bases not matched to a gene: 2. Germline CDR1 KGHSH, CDR2 LQKENI. The CDR3 is made up of 14 amino acids. Written as DNA, the CDR3 is TGTGCCAGCTCACAGGGGACAGGGGAAGAGACCCAGTACTTC. Translating it yields CASSQGTGEETQYF.